Listed below are T cell receptor beta chains from one sample, sequenced in a study of control samples from healthy donors and cancer patients. Sequencing used immunoSEQ multiplex PCR; TCRdb keeps in-frame clones, though not all of them. The sample records approximately 90,000 clones, 93% being singletons. Sequencing was carried out using blood. All receptors come from a woman in her 30s in good health. CDR3s include the opening cysteine and the closing phenylalanine or tryptophan. Each record gives: V gene, CDR3 protein.

v_gene: TRBV20-1
CDR3aa: CSASRQGLSYEQYF

v_gene: TRBV6-5
CDR3aa: CASTGQVNTEAFF

v_gene: TRBV21-1
CDR3aa: CASSALQLANYGYTF

v_gene: TRBV6-1
CDR3aa: CASSEAGHPRNTIYF

v_gene: TRBV5-1
CDR3aa: CASSLVGGKASNQPQHF

v_gene: TRBV6-5
CDR3aa: CASSSTGATQETQYF

v_gene: TRBV11-1
CDR3aa: CASTLAGTYEQYF

v_gene: TRBV24-1
CDR3aa: CATSDPGGGAGEETQYF

v_gene: TRBV2
CDR3aa: CASRARQGPGSPLHF

v_gene: TRBV10-3
CDR3aa: CAIRTTGGNTEAFF

v_gene: TRBV18
CDR3aa: CASSPLDSYNEQFF

v_gene: TRBV11-2
CDR3aa: CASSFRTSGLAKNIQYF

v_gene: TRBV29-1
CDR3aa: CSVVTHGTDTQYF

v_gene: TRBV7-8
CDR3aa: CASSLEGMGQETQYF

v_gene: TRBV28
CDR3aa: CASSLSISDGYTF

v_gene: TRBV5-1
CDR3aa: CASSLAGGFSYNEQFF

v_gene: TRBV28
CDR3aa: CASRGGLAGALYEQYF

v_gene: TRBV19
CDR3aa: CASSAQFATNEKLFF

v_gene: TRBV11-2
CDR3aa: CASSLGDSYNSPLHF

v_gene: TRBV5-1
CDR3aa: CASSFLAGADTGELFF

v_gene: TRBV6-2/TRBV6-3
CDR3aa: CASSSGGAGEKLFF

v_gene: TRBV18
CDR3aa: CASSPPWMNTEAFF

v_gene: TRBV5-1
CDR3aa: CASSLTASTDTQYF

v_gene: TRBV28
CDR3aa: CASRTFGGPGQTPYGYTF

v_gene: TRBV5-8
CDR3aa: CASSLAVQGVETQYF

v_gene: TRBV5-4
CDR3aa: CASSDRNKAFF

v_gene: TRBV5-6
CDR3aa: CASSSSGGNTDTQYF

v_gene: TRBV19
CDR3aa: CASTNRQGFFGNTIYF

v_gene: TRBV4-1
CDR3aa: CASSQNPSGSYNEQFF

v_gene: TRBV4-1
CDR3aa: CASSQTRAVGEKLFF

v_gene: TRBV4-2
CDR3aa: CASSQENFHDGYTF

v_gene: TRBV2
CDR3aa: CASRERTLEAFF

v_gene: TRBV11-3
CDR3aa: CASSLVTGNTEAFF

v_gene: TRBV5-6
CDR3aa: CASSRTSGRAVPQYF

v_gene: TRBV7-2
CDR3aa: CASRPTGTPNGYTF

v_gene: TRBV5-1
CDR3aa: CASSLPGRNQETQYF

v_gene: TRBV28
CDR3aa: CASSPGSLGSYEQYF

v_gene: TRBV5-1
CDR3aa: CASRSGGWDTEAFF

v_gene: TRBV7-2
CDR3aa: CASSLDSRDTQYF

v_gene: TRBV9
CDR3aa: CASSEGTGDPQHF

v_gene: TRBV10-3
CDR3aa: CAISESKQRINQPQHF

v_gene: TRBV6-6
CDR3aa: CASSYGQNSNQPQHF

v_gene: TRBV12-3/TRBV12-4
CDR3aa: CASRPGGLTEAFF

v_gene: TRBV10-3
CDR3aa: CAISESSGSYEQYF

v_gene: TRBV7-3
CDR3aa: CASSRGHTDTQYF

v_gene: TRBV5-5
CDR3aa: CASSLAGGDAEKLFF

v_gene: TRBV12-5
CDR3aa: CASGPTPSGRNQPQHF

v_gene: TRBV30
CDR3aa: CAWSDGDRDADTQYF

v_gene: TRBV4-1
CDR3aa: CASSQGLRAGTEAFF

v_gene: TRBV5-6
CDR3aa: CASSWGSGVHSGNTIYF

v_gene: TRBV28
CDR3aa: CASSLAGYGYTF

v_gene: TRBV7-6
CDR3aa: CASSPDRGGTEAFF

v_gene: TRBV5-8
CDR3aa: CASSKGYGPQHF

v_gene: TRBV5-1
CDR3aa: CASSLELTGIYGYTF

v_gene: TRBV14
CDR3aa: CASSQVIQETQYF

v_gene: TRBV19
CDR3aa: CASSLTRRNTEAFF

v_gene: TRBV3-1/TRBV3-2
CDR3aa: CASSQRKIAGPGTDTQYF

v_gene: TRBV28
CDR3aa: CASDSKNTEAFF

v_gene: TRBV14
CDR3aa: CASSQSGTEAFF